This T cell receptor beta chain is from a study of post-analysis software for immune sequencing data. For the study at large: Patients with relapsing-remitting, secondary progressive and progressive-relapsing multiple sclerosis courses were all represented.

Germline V gene lookup returns CDR1 ENHRY and CDR2 SYGVKD. This CDR3 region has 13 residues. Study results and limitations: Patients used several TRBV segments, including TRBV5-6, TRBV5-1 and TRBV20-1, more often than controls.

Concerning this clonotype itself: Its antigen remains unidentified. A much more abundant neighbour one base away suggests this may be a read error.

Tagging with unique molecular identifiers was a feature of the TCR beta cDNA libraries. Each sample of roughly 0.9 to 11 million input T cells yielded roughly 0.5 million cDNA molecules, so each molecule approximated one T cell. From the PCR reads, TCRdb called clonotypes with MiXCR, one entry per CDR3 protein. Of hundreds of thousands of distinct CDR3 sequences listed, 25% to 30% are singletons. The sample consisted of blood. This receptor was taken from a girl aged 5 to 17 with multiple sclerosis. J is TRBJ2-5 and V is TRBV10-3; 7 nucleotides match TRBD1. As DNA, the CDR3 is TGTACCATCAGTGGACAGGTACAAGAGACCCAGTACTTC. It encodes CTISGQVQETQYF.